This entry features one T cell receptor (beta chain) sequence. Its antigen is currently unknown. The entry originates in a study of T cell repertoires in cytomegalovirus infection. TCRdb re-called the reads with MiXCR, one entry per CDR3 protein. This table has some 130,000 distinct CDR3 sequences, almost 9% appearing once. The CDR3 loop spans 16 amino acids. V was shortened by 3 bases and J by 0 bases, with 12 bases between the two germline ends. Germline CDR1 MDHEN, CDR2 SYDVKM. Study-level results: HLA-C-restricted TCR beta clonotypes specific for CMV led the ex vivo response.

The chain uses TRBV28 and TRBJ2-1; D may be TRBD2 (5 bases). Sample: PBMCs. This sequence originates from a human donor in good health (CMV status not recorded). Some clones in this sample may be carry-over from other donors' samples. The CDR3 DNA follows: TGTGCCAGCAGTTTTACCCTAGCTAGCTCCTACAATGAGCAGTTCTTC. Encoded protein: CASSFTLASSYNEQFF.